These T cell receptor beta chains were read from a single sample in a study of CXCR3-negative and CXCR3-positive naive CD8 T cells. TCRdb re-called the 5' RACE reads, yielding one record per CDR3 amino acid sequence without DNA. Its table records 130,000 or so distinct CDR3 sequences. Sequences were obtained from naive CXCR3+ CD8+ T cells from blood. The receptors were gathered from a human donor in good health. Some clones in this sample may be carry-over from other donors' samples. The CDR3 runs from the conserved cysteine through the conserved F or W. The order of the fields is CDR3 protein, J gene, V gene.

CDR3aa: CASSLLLEAFF
j_gene: TRBJ1-1
v_gene: TRBV7-9

CDR3aa: CASSIGLAGAVEQFF
j_gene: TRBJ2-1
v_gene: TRBV19

CDR3aa: CSVDRLLGGKETQYF
j_gene: TRBJ2-5
v_gene: TRBV29-1

CDR3aa: CASSVGGQSTDTQYF
j_gene: TRBJ2-3
v_gene: TRBV9

CDR3aa: CASSPYLVSSTDTQYF
j_gene: TRBJ2-3
v_gene: TRBV28

CDR3aa: CASSLISGRASDTQYF
j_gene: TRBJ2-3
v_gene: TRBV7-2

CDR3aa: CASISAGETYNEQFF
j_gene: TRBJ2-1
v_gene: TRBV28

CDR3aa: CASSDHATNEKLFF
j_gene: TRBJ1-4
v_gene: TRBV25-1

CDR3aa: CASSLAPGTNTEAFF
j_gene: TRBJ1-1
v_gene: TRBV11-2

CDR3aa: CASGVGAPYEQYF
j_gene: TRBJ2-7
v_gene: TRBV10-2

CDR3aa: CASSFTGVTGELFF
j_gene: TRBJ2-2
v_gene: TRBV12-3/TRBV12-4

CDR3aa: CASSYGLAGVKETQYF
j_gene: TRBJ2-5
v_gene: TRBV12-3/TRBV12-4

CDR3aa: CASSLAAELSGNTIYF
j_gene: TRBJ1-3
v_gene: TRBV13

CDR3aa: CASSAPGQGVYNEQFF
j_gene: TRBJ2-1
v_gene: TRBV9

CDR3aa: CASSLGASGYEQYF
j_gene: TRBJ2-7
v_gene: TRBV27

CDR3aa: CASSEMEGDTGELFF
j_gene: TRBJ2-2
v_gene: TRBV6-4

CDR3aa: CASSSAGPGTGELFF
j_gene: TRBJ2-2
v_gene: TRBV12-3/TRBV12-4